These 5 T cell receptor beta chains originate from one sample sequenced in a study of cytomegalovirus exposure and HLA in healthy donors. PCR was performed using 60 Vbeta and 13 Jbeta primers. Data came from immunoSEQ multiplex PCR; TCRdb stores just in-frame clones and leaves some out. The table lists about 180,000 clones, roughly four fifths of them singletons. The source material was PBMCs. These TCRs come from a woman aged 25 to 39 in good health and CMV-seronegative.

The rearrangement uses TRBV2 and TRBJ1-2, with D tentatively TRBD1 (5 bases). V shed 0 bases and J shed 0 bases, with 11 bases lying between them. CDR1 and CDR2 from the germline V gene are SNHLY and FYNNEI. This CDR3 region has 16 residues. The CDR3 protein is CASSEAQGLTNYGYTF. CDR3 nucleotides: TGTGCCAGCAGTGAAGCGCAGGGCTTGACTAACTATGGCTACACCTTC. Combining the CDR3 with reference TRBV2 and TRBJ1-2 gives the whole variable domain EPEVTQTPSHQVTQMGQEVILRCVPISNHLYFYWYRQILGQKVEFLVSFYNNEISEKSEIFDDQFSVERPDGSNFTLKIRSTKLEDSAMYFCASSEAQGLTNYGYTFGSGTRLTVV.

J is TRBJ2-1 and V is TRBV6-5; 14 bases are a match to TRBD2. Germline assignment: CDR1 MNHEY and CDR2 SVGAGI. This CDR3 has 15 residues. After removal of 5 bases from V and 10 bases from J, the junction contained 7 bases not matched to a gene. Written as DNA, the CDR3 is TGTGCCAGCAGTCGGCGACTAGCGGGGGGGCAGGAGCAGTTCTTC. Amino acids: CASSRRLAGGQEQFF.

The chain links TRBV13 to TRBJ2-5; TRBD2 might be the D (6 bases). Per germline, CDR1 PRHDT and CDR2 FYEKMQ (reference sequence). CDR3 length: 17 residues. The germline V and J ends were trimmed by 0 bases and 9 bases, with 23 bases remaining between them. As DNA, the CDR3 is TGTGCCAGCAGCTTAGGCCCCCTGACTAGTGGGTCTCGGGCCCAGTACTTC. Protein product: CASSLGPLTSGSRAQYF. Full variable domain (remainder filled in from reference TRBV13 and TRBJ2-5): AAGVIQSPRHLIKEKRETATLKCYPIPRHDTVYWYQQGPGQDPQFLISFYEKMQSDKGSIPDRFSAQQFSDYHSELNMSSLELGDSALYFCASSLGPLTSGSRAQYFGPGTRLLVL.

The chain employs TRBV15 and TRBJ2-1; D possibly corresponds to TRBD2 (7 bases). Trimming cost V 5 bases and J 4 bases, with 15 bases left between them. This CDR3 is 15 amino acids long. Per germline, CDR1 LNHNV and CDR2 YYDKDF (reference sequence). CDR3 residues: CATSSGGARYNEQFF. DNA of the CDR3: TGTGCCACCAGCTCTGGGGGGGCACGATACAATGAGCAGTTCTTC.

The V and J genes are TRBV27 and TRBJ2-7; tentative D call: TRBD1 (5 bases). V lost 5 bases and J lost 1, with 15 bases in between. Germline values: CDR1 MNHEY, CDR2 SMNVEV (reference sequence). The CDR3 consists of 15 residues. The CDR3 nucleotides are TGTGCCAGCAGTCCCTTCCCGACAGTTTCCTACGAGCAGTACTTC. Its protein is CASSPFPTVSYEQYF.